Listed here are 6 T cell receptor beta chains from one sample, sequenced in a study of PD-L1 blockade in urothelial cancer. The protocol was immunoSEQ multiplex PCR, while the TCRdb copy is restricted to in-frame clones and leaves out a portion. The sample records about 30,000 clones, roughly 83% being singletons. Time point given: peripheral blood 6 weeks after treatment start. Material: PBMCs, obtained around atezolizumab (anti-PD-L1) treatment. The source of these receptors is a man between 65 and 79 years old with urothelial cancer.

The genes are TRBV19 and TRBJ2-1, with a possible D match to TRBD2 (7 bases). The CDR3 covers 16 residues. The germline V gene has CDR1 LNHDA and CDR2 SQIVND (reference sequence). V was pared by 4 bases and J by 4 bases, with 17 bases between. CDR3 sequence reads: CASSRYGGGVYNEQFF. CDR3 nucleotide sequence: TGTGCCAGTAGTAGGTATGGGGGGGGCGTGTACAATGAGCAGTTCTTC.

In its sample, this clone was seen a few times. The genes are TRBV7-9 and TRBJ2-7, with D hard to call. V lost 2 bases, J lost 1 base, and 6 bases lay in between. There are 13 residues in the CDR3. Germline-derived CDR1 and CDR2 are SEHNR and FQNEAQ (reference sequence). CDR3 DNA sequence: TGTGCCAGCAGCTTAAAGGAGTCCTACGAGCAGTACTTC. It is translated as CASSLKESYEQYF.

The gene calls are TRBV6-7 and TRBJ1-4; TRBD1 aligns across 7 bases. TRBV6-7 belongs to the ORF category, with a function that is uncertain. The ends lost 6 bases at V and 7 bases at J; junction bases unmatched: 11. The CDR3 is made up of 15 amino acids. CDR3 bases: TGTGCCAGCAGCCCAGGGACAGATCGAGTTGAAAAACTGTTTTTT. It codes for CASSPGTDRVEKLFF.

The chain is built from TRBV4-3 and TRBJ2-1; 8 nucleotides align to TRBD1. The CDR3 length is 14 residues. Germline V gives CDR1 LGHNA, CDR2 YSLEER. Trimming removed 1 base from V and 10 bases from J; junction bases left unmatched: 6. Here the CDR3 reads CASSQAQGAREQFF. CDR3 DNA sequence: TGCGCCAGCAGCCAAGCCCAGGGGGCTAGGGAGCAGTTCTTC.

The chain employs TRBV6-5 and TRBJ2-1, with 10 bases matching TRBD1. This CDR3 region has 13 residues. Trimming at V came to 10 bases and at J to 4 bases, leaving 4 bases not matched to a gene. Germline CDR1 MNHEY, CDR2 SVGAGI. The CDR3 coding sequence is TGTGCCACCAGACAGGGGGCTTACAATGAGCAGTTCTTC. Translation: CATRQGAYNEQFF.

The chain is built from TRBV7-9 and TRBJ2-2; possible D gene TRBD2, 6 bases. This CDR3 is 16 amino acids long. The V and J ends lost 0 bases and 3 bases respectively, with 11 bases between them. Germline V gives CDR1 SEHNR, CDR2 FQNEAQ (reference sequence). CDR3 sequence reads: CASSLARTTYTGELFF. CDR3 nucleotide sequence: TGTGCCAGCAGCTTAGCTAGGACTACCTACACCGGGGAGCTGTTTTTT.